Following are 25 T cell receptor beta chains from one sample sequenced in a study of cytomegalovirus exposure and HLA in healthy donors. A multiplex PCR was run with 60 Vbeta primers and 13 Jbeta primers. Clones were sequenced by immunoSEQ multiplex PCR, and TCRdb holds only the in-frame ones, with some missing. The profile shows some 180,000 clones, roughly 80% of them singletons. The sequencing sample was made of PBMCs. These receptor sequences come from a male donor in good health and CMV-seronegative.

The chain couples TRBV27 to TRBJ1-1, with D unclear. Germline CDR1 and CDR2: MNHEY and SMNVEV (reference sequence). V dropped 11 bases and J dropped 7 bases, with 20 bases sitting between them. This CDR3 contains 13 residues. Here the CDR3 DNA reads TGTGCCGCCAGCATTTCAGTCCGGGGTGAAGCTTTCTTT. Translated: CAASISVRGEAFF.

The J gene is TRBJ1-1, the V gene TRBV7-9; D call uncertain. This CDR3 region has 12 residues. Trimming cost V 5 bases and J 11 bases, with 15 bases left between them. The germline V gene has CDR1 SEHNR and CDR2 FQNEAQ (reference sequence). CDR3 residues: CASSLSIPWAFF. CDR3 nucleotide sequence: TGTGCCAGCAGCCTATCGATTCCTTGGGCTTTCTTT.

The chain carries TRBV19 and TRBJ1-5; D is ambiguous. Looked up from germline, CDR1 is LNHDA and CDR2 is SQIVND (reference sequence). The CDR3 runs to 15 residues. V gave up 7 bases and J gave up 6 bases, with 19 bases separating them. Here the CDR3 reads CASTLIPPEGQPQHF. The CDR3 nucleotides read TGTGCCAGTACCTTGATTCCTCCAGAGGGTCAGCCCCAGCATTTT.

This clone was recorded only once. The chain carries TRBV7-9 and TRBJ1-1; TRBD1 aligns across 7 bases. The CDR3 contains 15 residues. V shed 5 bases and J 2 bases; nucleotides not matched to a gene: 8. The germline V gene encodes CDR1 SEHNR and CDR2 FQNEAQ (reference sequence). The DNA of the CDR3 is TGTGCCAGCAGCCCCAGTGGACAGGTAAACACTGAAGCTTTCTTT. Its translation: CASSPSGQVNTEAFF.

V is TRBV7-2 and J is TRBJ1-2; TRBD1 matches at 10 bases. V gave up 5 bases and J gave up 9 bases; unmatched junction bases: 9. The CDR3 has 14 residues. Germline values: CDR1 SGHTA, CDR2 FQGNSA. CDR3 DNA: TGTGCCAGCAGCCAGGCGGGGACAGGGGAAAGCTACACCTTC. Protein: CASSQAGTGESYTF.

J is TRBJ2-1 and V is TRBV2, with 11 bases matching TRBD2. The germline V gene encodes CDR1 SNHLY and CDR2 FYNNEI. The CDR3 consists of 16 residues. V shed 6 bases, J shed 8 bases, and the junction held 12 bases outside the gene matches. The CDR3, as DNA: TGTGCCAGCAGCCCCGGGGTAGCGGGGGGGCCCTATGAGCAGTTCTTC. It is translated as CASSPGVAGGPYEQFF.

This chain uses TRBV6-1 with TRBJ2-2, with a weak D call TRBD2 (6 bases). The V gene lost 2 bases and the J gene lost 8 bases, with 12 bases spanning the gap. Germline V gene data show CDR1 as MNHNS and CDR2 as SASEGT. This CDR3 spans 14 amino acids. The CDR3 loop reads CASSELWGTGELFF. In nucleotides, the CDR3 is TGTGCCAGCAGTGAATTGTGGGGGACTGGGGAGCTGTTTTTT.

This chain connects TRBV11-2 to TRBJ1-6; D may be TRBD1 (6 bases). The CDR3 length is 14 residues. Trimming left V 2 bases short and J 8 bases short, with 10 bases between. The germline CDR1 and CDR2 sequences are SGHAT and FQNNGV. CDR3 DNA: TGTGCCAGCAGCTTAACAGGGAGGGATTCACCCCTCCACTTT. The encoded protein is CASSLTGRDSPLHF.

This clone has a handful of counts. This chain links TRBV4-1 with TRBJ2-7; 10 nucleotides agree with TRBD1. CDR3 length equals 15 residues. Germline values: CDR1 MGHRA, CDR2 YSYEKL. J gave up 2 bases and V 1 base, and 2 bases lay outside the gene matches. CDR3 loop: CASSQGQGAPYEQYF. The DNA of the CDR3 is TGCGCCAGCAGCCAAGGACAGGGGGCCCCCTACGAGCAGTACTTC.

A word on this clone: One junction end disagrees with the germline gene, perhaps due to a read error. V and J are TRBV5-1 and TRBJ2-3; TRBD2 aligns across 10 bases. Germline CDR1 reads SGHRS; CDR2 reads YFSETQ. This CDR3 spans 15 amino acids. CDR3 DNA: TGCGCCAGCAGCGTCGGGACTAGCGTCACAGATGCGCAGTATTTT. Residues: CASSVGTSVTDAQYF.

The genes are TRBV7-2 and TRBJ2-5; 9 bases map to TRBD1. CDR3 length: 13 residues. V lost 5 bases to trimming and J lost 6 bases; unmatched junction nucleotides: 4. The V gene's germline CDR1 is SGHTA and CDR2 FQGNSA. The CDR3 sequence is CASSQGQGKTQYF. The CDR3 DNA sequence: TGTGCCAGCAGCCAGGGACAGGGAAAGACCCAGTACTTC.

This chain joins TRBV18 and TRBJ1-1, with 9 bases fitting TRBD1. From germline, CDR1 is KGHSH and CDR2 LQKENI. The CDR3 loop spans 15 amino acids. Trimming took 5 bases from V and 6 from J; bases not matched to a gene: 10. The CDR3, as DNA: TGTGCCAGCTCATGGGACAGGGATTCTTTCCCTGAAGCTTTCTTT. Translated, it gives CASSWDRDSFPEAFF.

The chain combines TRBV6-1 with TRBJ1-1; a weak D match, TRBD1 (5 bases). The CDR3 loop spans 13 amino acids. Trimming took 4 bases from V and 8 from J, leaving 14 bases between them. Germline CDR1 and CDR2: MNHNS and SASEGT. The CDR3 DNA reads as TGTGCCAGCAGTGGGGGGAGGGTGCGGGAAGCTTTCTTT. Amino acid sequence: CASSGGRVREAFF.

Note on this clone: Additional DNA sequences in this sample encode the identical CDR3. The chain couples TRBV6-5 to TRBJ1-1; D possibly corresponds to TRBD1 (6 bases). Trimming shortened V by 2 bases and J by 2 bases, and 9 bases separated the two germline ends. The CDR3 has 14 residues. Germline-derived CDR1 and CDR2 are MNHEY and SVGAGI. The CDR3 nucleotides read TGTGCCAGCAGTTACCGGGACACTAACACTGAAGCTTTCTTT. Translated: CASSYRDTNTEAFF.

The chain combines TRBV10-2 with TRBJ2-3; tentatively, D is TRBD2 (6 bases). CDR3 length equals 17 residues. Trimming removed 8 bases from V and 0 bases from J, with 21 bases in between. Germline CDR1 WSHSY, CDR2 SAAADI. DNA for the CDR3: TGCGCCAGCCTGAAGAGGGCGGGGATCGCTAGCACAGATACGCAGTATTTT. It specifies CASLKRAGIASTDTQYF.

In nucleotides, the CDR3 is TGTGCCAGCAGCTTAGCAGCACTCTACACCTTC. Amino acids: CASSLAALYTF. The chain carries TRBV7-9 and TRBJ1-2; no clear D gene. This CDR3 spans 11 amino acids. V lost 0 bases, J lost 10 bases, and 6 bases lay in between. The germline gives CDR1 SEHNR, CDR2 FQNEAQ (reference sequence).

The rearrangement uses TRBV6-5 and TRBJ2-7, with TRBD1 matching 9 bases. Trimming took 7 bases from V and 0 from J; bases not matched to a gene: 4. This CDR3 region has 14 residues. CDR1 MNHEY and CDR2 SVGAGI come from the germline V gene. The CDR3 coding sequence is TGTGCCAGCACCGGGACAGGGAGCTCCTACGAGCAGTACTTC. As protein: CASTGTGSSYEQYF.

V usage is TRBV5-1 and J usage is TRBJ1-3, with a possible D match to TRBD1 (6 bases). V was cut by 4 bases and J by 1 base, with 9 bases left in between. Germline lookup yields CDR1 SGHRS and CDR2 YFSETQ. This CDR3 has 14 residues. CDR3 DNA sequence: TGCGCCAGCAGCCCTCAGGGGTCTGGAAACACCATATATTTT. Translation gives CASSPQGSGNTIYF.

This clone was recorded once. The chain has TRBV5-1 and TRBJ2-7; TRBD1 matches at 10 bases. V shed 2 bases and J 7 bases; nucleotides not matched to a gene: 6. Germline CDR1 SGHRS, CDR2 YFSETQ. This CDR3 region has 14 residues. CDR3 residues: CASSFGTGVGEQYF. CDR3 nucleotide sequence: TGCGCCAGCAGCTTTGGGACAGGGGTCGGGGAGCAGTACTTC.

The chain combines TRBV7-8 with TRBJ1-2; 9 bases match TRBD1. The J segment lost 3 bases and the V segment lost 3 bases, leaving 14 bases of the junction unmatched. Germline V CDR1 and CDR2: SGHVS, FQNEAQ. This CDR3 comprises 18 residues. For the CDR3, the DNA is TGTGCCAGCAGCTTGGCGGGACAGGGACCCCTCAAGGACTATGGCTACACCTTC. As protein: CASSLAGQGPLKDYGYTF. Supplemented by reference TRBV7-8 and TRBJ1-2, the full variable domain reads GAGVSQSPRYKVAKRGQDVALRCDPISGHVSLFWYQQALGQGPEFLTYFQNEAQLDKSGLPSDRFFAERPEGSVSTLKIQRTQQEDSAVYLCASSLAGQGPLKDYGYTFGSGTRLTVV.

This chain connects TRBV5-4 to TRBJ2-3; D is uncertain. V gave up 1 base and J gave up 2 bases, with 11 bases separating them. CDR1 is SGHNT and CDR2 is YYREEE in the germline V gene (reference sequence). The CDR3 is 15 residues long. DNA of the CDR3: TGTGCCAGCAGCTTGAATGGGCCCCTCACAGATACGCAGTATTTT. This encodes CASSLNGPLTDTQYF.

The rearrangement links TRBV2 to TRBJ2-3, with 10 bases matching TRBD2. This CDR3 is built from 16 residues. V dropped 5 bases and J dropped 3; count of bases not matched to a gene: 8. Germline-derived CDR1 and CDR2 are SNHLY and FYNNEI. The chain's CDR3 is CASSRRTSGLTDTQYF. CDR3 coding DNA: TGTGCCAGCAGTCGCCGGACTAGCGGCTTGACAGATACGCAGTATTTT.

This rearrangement joins TRBV7-9 to TRBJ1-1, with D hard to call. CDR1 and CDR2 from the germline V gene are SEHNR and FQNEAQ (reference sequence). Trimming took off 5 bases at V and 8 bases at J, with 9 bases between the two ends. The CDR3 spans 11 residues. This CDR3 is CASSLEREAFF. CDR3 nucleotide sequence: TGTGCCAGCAGCCTGGAGAGGGAAGCTTTCTTT.

This sequence joins TRBV2 and TRBJ2-1; 7 bases align to TRBD2. V gave up 7 bases and J gave up 0 bases; unmatched junction bases: 3. Per germline, CDR1 SNHLY and CDR2 FYNNEI. The CDR3 has 14 amino acids. CDR3 region: CASKGGSSYNEQFF. CDR3 coding DNA: TGTGCCAGCAAAGGCGGGAGCTCCTACAATGAGCAGTTCTTC.

This sequence joins TRBV4-3 and TRBJ2-5; tentatively, D is TRBD2 (6 bases). Germline-derived CDR1 and CDR2 are LGHNA and YSLEER. This CDR3 contains 15 residues. V dropped 0 bases and J dropped 5 bases, with 13 bases sitting between them. This CDR3 reads CASSQDGGVGETQYF. The DNA of the CDR3 is TGCGCCAGCAGCCAAGATGGCGGGGTTGGGGAGACCCAGTACTTC.